Below, 15 T cell receptor beta chains from the same sample are listed, as sequenced in a study of technical replicates of blood from several donors. The data were produced by immunoSEQ multiplex PCR, yet TCRdb's version contains in-frame clones alone and is incomplete. The repertoire holds just over 15,000 clones, with 70% to 90% as singletons. The material sequenced was PBMCs. The receptors here all came from a human donor in good health.

J is TRBJ2-7 and V is TRBV29-1, with 10 bases identical to TRBD2. Germline values: CDR1 SQVTM, CDR2 ANQGSEA. The CDR3 sequence is 13 residues long. Germline trimming cut 4 bases from V and 2 bases from J; bases unmatched to any gene: 2. CDR3 region: CSVGTSGTYEQYF. The CDR3, as DNA: TGCAGCGTTGGGACTAGCGGCACCTACGAGCAGTACTTC.

This clone was seen once. The chain joins TRBV28 to TRBJ2-5, with a possible D match to TRBD2 (6 bases). CDR3 length: 15 amino acids. Germline V gene data show CDR1 as MDHEN and CDR2 as SYDVKM. V was trimmed by 2 bases and J by 4 bases, leaving 14 bases between them. The CDR3 region has the DNA TGTGCCAGCAGTTTAGACTCTTCCGGGAGAGAGACCCAGTACTTC. Protein sequence: CASSLDSSGRETQYF.

This chain joins TRBV27 and TRBJ2-2; 9 bases line up with TRBD2. After removal of 7 bases from V and 5 bases from J, the junction contained 14 bases not matched to a gene. The length of the CDR3 is 17 residues. Germline lookup yields CDR1 MNHEY and CDR2 SMNVEV (reference sequence). DNA for the CDR3: TGTGCCAGCACACGTACTCGGGGGGCGGGAGGGACCGGGGAGCTGTTTTTT. Amino acid sequence: CASTRTRGAGGTGELFF.

The chain uses TRBV28 and TRBJ1-4; 10 bases match TRBD1. Looked up from germline, CDR1 is MDHEN and CDR2 is SYDVKM. With 8 bases clipped from V and 6 bases from J, the junction kept 6 bases outside the gene matches. The CDR3 has 14 amino acids. Here the CDR3 DNA reads TGTGCCAGCTCCGACAGGGGGCGAGATGAAAAACTGTTTTTT. This gives the protein CASSDRGRDEKLFF.

The J gene is TRBJ1-5, the V gene TRBV25-1; a possible D gene is TRBD1 (6 bases). CDR1 and CDR2 (germline): MGHDK, SYGVNS. The CDR3 extends over 14 amino acids. With 1 base removed from V and 5 bases from J, the gap between germline ends came to 9 bases. CDR3 DNA sequence: TGTGCCAGCAGTGAATTCCGGACAGATCAGCCCCAGCATTTT. Encoded protein: CASSEFRTDQPQHF.

The chain links TRBV7-3 to TRBJ2-7; tentatively, D is TRBD1 (6 bases). The CDR3 is 14 residues long. Germline V gives CDR1 SGHTA, CDR2 FQGTGA. V was trimmed by 2 bases and J by 5 bases, leaving 13 bases between them. The CDR3 nucleotides are TGTGCCAGCAGCTTATATCTGGGGGCAAACGAGCAGTACTTC. Translation gives CASSLYLGANEQYF. The full variable domain, its missing parts supplied by reference TRBV7-3 and TRBJ2-7, is GAGVSQTPSNKVTEKGKYVELRCDPISGHTALYWYRQSLGQGPEFLIYFQGTGAADDSGLPNDRFFAVRPEGSVSTLKIQRTERGDSAVYLCASSLYLGANEQYFGPGTRLTVT.

The chain carries TRBV7-9 and TRBJ2-1; D is possibly TRBD2 (5 bases). Germline assignment: CDR1 SEHNR and CDR2 FQNEAQ (reference sequence). V lost 7 bases to trimming and J lost 6 bases, with 16 bases between them. The length of the CDR3 is 14 residues. CDR3 protein: CASTRVPKINEQFF. The CDR3 nucleotides are TGTGCCAGCACGAGGGTACCGAAGATCAATGAGCAGTTCTTC.

The gene calls are TRBV15 and TRBJ2-5; 8 bases are shared with TRBD2. The V and J ends lost 1 base and 5 bases, in that order; junction bases with no gene match: 12. The CDR3 is 17 amino acids. The germline gives CDR1 LNHNV, CDR2 YYDKDF (reference sequence). The DNA for the CDR3 is TGTGCCACCAGCAGAGGGCCGGGGGGGCGCGGGGTGGAGACCCAGTACTTC. As protein: CATSRGPGGRGVETQYF.

The chain employs TRBV28 and TRBJ2-7; tentative D call: TRBD1 (6 bases). Germline CDR1 and CDR2: MDHEN and SYDVKM. Trimming stripped 5 bases from V and 7 bases from J, with 21 bases between. There are 15 residues in the CDR3. For the CDR3, the DNA is TGTGCCAGCAGTCGAAGGACGGACAGCCTGGGTGAGCAGTACTTC. Protein product: CASSRRTDSLGEQYF.

This CDR3 reads CAISTPRTGVYEQYF. Written as DNA, the CDR3 is TGTGCCATCAGTACCCCGAGGACAGGCGTCTACGAGCAGTACTTC. The gene calls are TRBV10-3 and TRBJ2-7; 7 nucleotides line up with TRBD1. CDR1 ENHRY and CDR2 SYGVKD come from the germline V gene. The CDR3 sequence is 15 residues long. V lost 5 bases, J lost 3 bases, and 10 bases stayed unmatched.

The CDR3, as DNA: TGTGCCAGCAGCCTAAGAGGGACTGATGGCTACACCTTC. Encoded protein: CASSLRGTDGYTF. This chain uses TRBV7-3 with TRBJ1-2, with a tentative D call TRBD1 (5 bases). The ends were cut back, 5 bases at V and 6 bases at J, with 13 bases in the middle. Germline-derived CDR1 and CDR2 are SGHTA and FQGTGA. CDR3 length: 13 residues.

CDR3 DNA: TGTGCCAGCAGCCCCCAGGAGGGGGGCTACACCTTC. This translates into CASSPQEGGYTF. The chain recombines TRBV6-5 with TRBJ1-2; D perhaps matches TRBD1 (5 bases). V was cut by 6 bases and J by 8 bases, with 13 bases left in between. In germline, CDR1 is MNHEY, CDR2 SVGAGI. The CDR3 runs to 12 residues.

The CDR3 reads CASSQDGAGAGETQYF. In DNA form, the CDR3 reads TGCGCCAGCAGCCAAGACGGCGCGGGAGCGGGGGAGACCCAGTACTTC. The chain recombines TRBV4-1 with TRBJ2-5; 7 bases align to TRBD2. The CDR3 is made up of 16 amino acids. V was pared by 0 bases and J by 5 bases, with 9 bases of the junction left unmatched. Germline V gene sequence: CDR1 MGHRA, CDR2 YSYEKL.

The rearrangement links TRBV6-4 to TRBJ2-1; 9 positions agree with TRBD2. CDR1 MRHNA and CDR2 SNTAGT come from the germline V gene. The CDR3 spans 16 residues. V was pared by 2 bases and J by 4 bases, with 6 bases of the junction left unmatched. CDR3 amino acids: CASSDVSSGDYNEQFF. The CDR3 DNA sequence: TGTGCCAGCAGTGACGTTTCTAGCGGGGATTACAATGAGCAGTTCTTC.

This clone came up a few times. The chain is built from TRBV5-1 and TRBJ2-7, with 8 bases fitting TRBD2. The CDR3 sequence is 16 residues long. Germline V gives CDR1 SGHRS, CDR2 YFSETQ. The trim removed 4 bases at V and 4 bases at J, leaving 13 bases unmatched. CDR3 bases: TGCGCCAGCAGCCCCCTGGCCGGGAGGGCCACTTACGAGCAGTACTTC. Translation: CASSPLAGRATYEQYF.